This T cell receptor (beta chain) was recorded in a study of monozygotic twins with inflammatory bowel disease. CDR1 is DFQATT, CDR2 SNEGSKA, per germline (reference sequence). The CDR3 is 15 amino acids. One entry per CDR3 protein, without DNA, is what TCRdb gives after re-calling the 5' RACE reads. The repertoire table contains about 210,000 distinct CDR3 sequences. The chain joins TRBV20-1 to TRBJ1-2; lacking DNA, the TRBD1 call made by TCRdb goes unchecked. The receptor's source is a human donor with ulcerative colitis or Crohn's disease, or a healthy co-twin of an affected twin (not recorded which). The sequenced sample consisted of blood. Here the CDR3 reads CSARPTGLVDYGYTF.